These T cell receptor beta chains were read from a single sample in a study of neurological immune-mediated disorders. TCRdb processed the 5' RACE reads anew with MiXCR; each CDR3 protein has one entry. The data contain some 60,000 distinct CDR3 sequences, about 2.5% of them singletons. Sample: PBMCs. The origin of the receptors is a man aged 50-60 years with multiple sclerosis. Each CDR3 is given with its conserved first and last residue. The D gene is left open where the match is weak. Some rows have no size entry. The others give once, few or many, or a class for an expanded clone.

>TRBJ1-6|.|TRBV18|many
CASSPRDPRSFPLHF
TGTGCCAGCTCACCAAGAGACCCACGTTCGTTTCCCCTCCACTTT
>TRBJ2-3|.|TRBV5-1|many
CASSRPGSDTQYF
TGCGCCAGCAGCCGGCCAGGGTCGGATACGCAGTATTTT
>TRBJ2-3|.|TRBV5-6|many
CASSFTSRAVGDTQYF
TGTGCCAGCAGCTTCACCTCTCGGGCGGTCGGAGATACGCAGTATTTT
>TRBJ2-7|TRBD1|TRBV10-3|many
CAIRPQTGYSGEQYF
TGTGCCATCAGGCCCCAGACAGGGTATTCGGGCGAGCAGTACTTC
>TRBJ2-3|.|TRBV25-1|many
CASSESDTQYF
TGTGCCAGCAGTGAATCAGATACGCAGTATTTT
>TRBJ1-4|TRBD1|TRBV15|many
CATSRDPGQGNEKLFF
TGTGCCACCAGCAGAGATCCGGGACAGGGAAATGAAAAACTGTTTTTT
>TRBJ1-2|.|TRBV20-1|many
CSARILVGSGYTF
TGCAGTGCTAGAATCCTGGTGGGAAGCGGCTACACCTTC
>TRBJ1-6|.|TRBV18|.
CASSPYDRNSPLHF
TGTGCCAGCTCACCTTATGACAGAAATTCACCCCTCCACTTT
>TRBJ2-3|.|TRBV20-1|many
CSARDFTDTQYF
TGCAGTGCCCGGGACTTCACAGATACGCAGTATTTT
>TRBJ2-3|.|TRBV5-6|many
CAIRTDTQYF
TGTGCCATCCGGACAGATACGCAGTATTTT
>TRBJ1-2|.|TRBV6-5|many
CASRSRGGTPGYGYTF
TGTGCCAGCAGATCCCGAGGTGGCACCCCCGGCTATGGCTACACCTTC
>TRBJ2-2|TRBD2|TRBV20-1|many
CSARHAGGAGELFF
TGCAGTGCTAGGCATGCGGGGGGGGCCGGGGAGCTGTTTTTT
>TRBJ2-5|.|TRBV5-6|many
CASSWPRGAETQYF
TGTGCCAGCAGTTGGCCCCGGGGGGCAGAGACCCAGTACTTC
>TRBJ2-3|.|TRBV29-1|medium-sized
CSARRQMGSDTQYF
TGCAGCGCCCGAAGACAGATGGGATCAGATACGCAGTATTTT
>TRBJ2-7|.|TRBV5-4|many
CASSLRGPYEQYF
TGTGCCAGCAGCTTGCGGGGACCTTACGAGCAGTACTTC
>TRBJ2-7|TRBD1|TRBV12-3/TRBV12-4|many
CASSIQGAGYEQYF
TGTGCCAGCAGCATACAGGGGGCAGGTTACGAGCAGTACTTC
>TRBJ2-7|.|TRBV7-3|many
CASSPQGRQEQYF
TGTGCCAGCAGCCCCCAGGGGCGGCAAGAGCAGTACTTC
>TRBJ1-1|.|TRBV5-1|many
CASRTSETGEAFF
TGCGCCAGCAGGACGTCGGAGACGGGTGAAGCTTTCTTT